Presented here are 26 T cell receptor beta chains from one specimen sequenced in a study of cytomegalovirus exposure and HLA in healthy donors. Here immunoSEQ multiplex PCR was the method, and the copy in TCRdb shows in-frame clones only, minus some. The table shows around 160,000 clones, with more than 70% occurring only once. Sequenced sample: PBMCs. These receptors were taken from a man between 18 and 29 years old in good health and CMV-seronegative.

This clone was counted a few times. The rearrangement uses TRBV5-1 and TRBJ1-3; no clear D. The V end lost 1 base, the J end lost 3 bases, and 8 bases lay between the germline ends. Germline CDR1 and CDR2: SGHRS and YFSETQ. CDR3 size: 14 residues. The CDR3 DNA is TGCGCCAGCAGCTTGCAGTCCGATGGAAACACCATATATTTT. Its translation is CASSLQSDGNTIYF.

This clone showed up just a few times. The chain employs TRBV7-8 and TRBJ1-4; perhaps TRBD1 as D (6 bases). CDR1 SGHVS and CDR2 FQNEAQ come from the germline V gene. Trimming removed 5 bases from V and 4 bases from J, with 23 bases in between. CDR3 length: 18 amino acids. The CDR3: CASSPGQKATDFNEKLFF. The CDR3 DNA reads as TGTGCCAGCAGCCCCGGACAGAAAGCAACGGACTTTAATGAAAAACTGTTTTTT.

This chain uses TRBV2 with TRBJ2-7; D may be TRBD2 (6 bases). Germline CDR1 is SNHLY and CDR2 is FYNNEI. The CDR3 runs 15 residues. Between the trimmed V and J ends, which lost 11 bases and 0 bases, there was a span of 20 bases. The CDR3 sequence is CAGAGGEDLSYEQYF. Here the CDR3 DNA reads TGTGCCGGCGCAGGAGGGGAAGACCTCTCCTACGAGCAGTACTTC.

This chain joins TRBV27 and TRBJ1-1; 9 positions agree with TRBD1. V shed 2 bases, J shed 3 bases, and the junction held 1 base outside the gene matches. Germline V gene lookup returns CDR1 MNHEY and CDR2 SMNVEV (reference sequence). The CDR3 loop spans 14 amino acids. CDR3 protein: CASSLRTGDTEAFF. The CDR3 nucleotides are TGTGCCAGCAGTTTAAGGACAGGGGACACTGAAGCTTTCTTT.

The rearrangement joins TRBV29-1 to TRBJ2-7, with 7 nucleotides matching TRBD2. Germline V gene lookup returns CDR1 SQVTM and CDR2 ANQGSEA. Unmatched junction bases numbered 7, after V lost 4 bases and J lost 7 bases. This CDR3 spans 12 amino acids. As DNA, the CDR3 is TGCAGCGTTGTCGACGGGGGGTTGGAGCAGTACGTC. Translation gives CSVVDGGLEQYV.

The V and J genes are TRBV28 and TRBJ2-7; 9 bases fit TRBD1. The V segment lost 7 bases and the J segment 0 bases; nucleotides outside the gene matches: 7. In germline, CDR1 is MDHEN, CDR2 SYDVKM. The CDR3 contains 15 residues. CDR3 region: CASTAGTGSSYEQYF. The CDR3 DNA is TGTGCCAGCACCGCCGGGACAGGGAGCTCCTACGAGCAGTACTTC.

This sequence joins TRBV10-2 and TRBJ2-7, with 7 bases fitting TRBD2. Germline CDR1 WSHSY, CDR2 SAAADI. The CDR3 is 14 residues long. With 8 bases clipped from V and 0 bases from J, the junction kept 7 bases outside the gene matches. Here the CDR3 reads CASAELAFSYEQYF. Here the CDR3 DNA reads TGCGCCAGCGCCGAACTAGCGTTCTCCTACGAGCAGTACTTC.

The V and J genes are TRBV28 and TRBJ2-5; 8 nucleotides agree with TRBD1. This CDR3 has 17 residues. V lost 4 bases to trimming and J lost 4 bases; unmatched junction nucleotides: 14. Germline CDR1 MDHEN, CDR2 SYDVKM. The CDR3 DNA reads TGTGCCAGCAGTTGGCAGGGCAGGGGGCAATTTGGAGAGACCCAGTACTTC. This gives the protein CASSWQGRGQFGETQYF.

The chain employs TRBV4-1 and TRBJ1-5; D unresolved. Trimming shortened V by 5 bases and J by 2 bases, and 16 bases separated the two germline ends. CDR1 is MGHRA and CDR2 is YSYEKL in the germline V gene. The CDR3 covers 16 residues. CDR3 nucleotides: TGCGCCAGCAGCTTACGAGACCTAGATGGCAATCAGCCCCAGCATTTT. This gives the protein CASSLRDLDGNQPQHF.

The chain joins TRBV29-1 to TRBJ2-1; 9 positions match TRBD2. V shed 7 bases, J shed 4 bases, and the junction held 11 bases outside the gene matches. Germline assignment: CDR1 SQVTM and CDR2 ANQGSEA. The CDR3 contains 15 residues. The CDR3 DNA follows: TGCAGCGCCACGGGGTCAGCGGGGGGATACAATGAGCAGTTCTTC. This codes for CSATGSAGGYNEQFF.

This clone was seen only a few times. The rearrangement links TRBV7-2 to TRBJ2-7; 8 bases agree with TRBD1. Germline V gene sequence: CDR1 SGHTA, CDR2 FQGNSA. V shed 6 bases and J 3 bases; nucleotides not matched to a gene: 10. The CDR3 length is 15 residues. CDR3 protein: CASSTAGGANYEQYF. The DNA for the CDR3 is TGTGCCAGCAGTACAGCAGGGGGCGCAAACTACGAGCAGTACTTC.

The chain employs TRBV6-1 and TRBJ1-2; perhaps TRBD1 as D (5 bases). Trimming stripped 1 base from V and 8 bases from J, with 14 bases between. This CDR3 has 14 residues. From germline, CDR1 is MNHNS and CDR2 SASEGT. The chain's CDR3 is CASSEERGGSGYTF. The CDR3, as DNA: TGTGCCAGCAGTGAAGAGCGGGGGGGGTCCGGCTACACCTTC.

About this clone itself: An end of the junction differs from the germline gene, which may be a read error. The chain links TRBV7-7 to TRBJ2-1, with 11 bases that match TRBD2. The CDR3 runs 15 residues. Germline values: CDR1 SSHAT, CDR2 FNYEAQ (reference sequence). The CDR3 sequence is CASSLKLAGANEQFF. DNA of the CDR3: TGTGCTAGCAGCTTAAAACTAGCGGGGGCCAATGAGCAGTTCTTC.

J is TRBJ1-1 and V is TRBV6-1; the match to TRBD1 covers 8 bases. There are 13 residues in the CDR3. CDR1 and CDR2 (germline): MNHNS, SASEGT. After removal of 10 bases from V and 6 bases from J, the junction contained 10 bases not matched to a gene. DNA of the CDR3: TGTGCCAACCTTCGGGACAGGAGGGCTGAAGCTTTCTTT. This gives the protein CANLRDRRAEAFF.

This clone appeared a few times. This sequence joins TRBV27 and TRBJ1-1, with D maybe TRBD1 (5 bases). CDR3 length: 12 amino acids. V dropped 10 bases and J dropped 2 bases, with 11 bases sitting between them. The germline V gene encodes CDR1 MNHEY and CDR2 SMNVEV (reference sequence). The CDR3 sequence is CATRQRNTEAFF. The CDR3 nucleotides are TGTGCCACCCGACAGAGAAACACTGAAGCTTTCTTT.

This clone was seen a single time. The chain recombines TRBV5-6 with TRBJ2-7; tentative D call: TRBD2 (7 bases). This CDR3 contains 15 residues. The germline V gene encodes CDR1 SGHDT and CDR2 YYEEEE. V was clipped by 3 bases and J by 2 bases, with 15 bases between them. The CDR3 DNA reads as TGTGCCAGCAGCTCGTTTTGGGGGGGCGCCTACGAGCAGTACTTC. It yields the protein CASSSFWGGAYEQYF.

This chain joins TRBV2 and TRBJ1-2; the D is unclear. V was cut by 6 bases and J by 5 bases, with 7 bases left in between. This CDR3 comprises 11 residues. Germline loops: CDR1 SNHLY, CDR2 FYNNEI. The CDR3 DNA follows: TGTGCCAGCAGCCTCCTTTATGGCTACACCTTC. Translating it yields CASSLLYGYTF.

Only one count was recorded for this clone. The CDR3 DNA sequence: TGTGCCAGCAGCGCCACAGTCGTGGGGCCCCACAATGCAGATACGCAGTATTTT. This sequence encodes CASSATVVGPHNADTQYF. The chain joins TRBV9 to TRBJ2-3; D possibly corresponds to TRBD1 (5 bases). The V gene's germline CDR1 is SGDLS and CDR2 YYNGEE. Trimming removed 3 bases at V and 4 bases at J, with 24 bases between. The CDR3 has 18 amino acids.

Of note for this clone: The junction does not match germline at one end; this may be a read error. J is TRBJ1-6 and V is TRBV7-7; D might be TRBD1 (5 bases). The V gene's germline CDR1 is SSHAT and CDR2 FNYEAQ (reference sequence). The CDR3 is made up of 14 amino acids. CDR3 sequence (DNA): TGTGCTAGCAGCTTCGGAGGGGATAATTCACCCCTCCACTTT. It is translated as CASSFGGDNSPLHF.

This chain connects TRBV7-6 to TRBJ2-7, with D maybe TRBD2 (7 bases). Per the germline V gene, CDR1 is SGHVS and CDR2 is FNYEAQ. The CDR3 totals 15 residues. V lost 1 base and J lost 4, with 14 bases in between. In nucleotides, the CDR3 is TGTGCCAGCAGCTTAGAAGTGGGGGGGCCGTACGAGCAGTACGTC. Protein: CASSLEVGGPYEQYV.

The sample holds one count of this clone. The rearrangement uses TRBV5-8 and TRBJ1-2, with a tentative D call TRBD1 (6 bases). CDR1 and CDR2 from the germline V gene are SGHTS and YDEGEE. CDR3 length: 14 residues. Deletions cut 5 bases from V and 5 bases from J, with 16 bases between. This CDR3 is CASSIQGFVYGYTF. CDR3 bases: TGTGCCAGCAGTATACAGGGCTTCGTGTATGGCTACACCTTC.

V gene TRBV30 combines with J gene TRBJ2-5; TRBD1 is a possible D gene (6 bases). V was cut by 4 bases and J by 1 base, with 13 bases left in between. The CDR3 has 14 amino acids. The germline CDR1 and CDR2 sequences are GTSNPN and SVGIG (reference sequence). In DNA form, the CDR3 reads TGTGCCTGGAATTTAAACAGGGCCCAAGAGACCCAGTACTTC. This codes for CAWNLNRAQETQYF.

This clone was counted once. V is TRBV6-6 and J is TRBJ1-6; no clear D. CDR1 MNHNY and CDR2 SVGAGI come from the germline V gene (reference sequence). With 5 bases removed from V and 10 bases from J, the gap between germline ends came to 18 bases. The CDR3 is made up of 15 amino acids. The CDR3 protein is CASSLRSVGDSPLHF. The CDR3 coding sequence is TGTGCCAGCAGTCTCAGGTCGGTGGGAGACTCACCCCTCCACTTT.

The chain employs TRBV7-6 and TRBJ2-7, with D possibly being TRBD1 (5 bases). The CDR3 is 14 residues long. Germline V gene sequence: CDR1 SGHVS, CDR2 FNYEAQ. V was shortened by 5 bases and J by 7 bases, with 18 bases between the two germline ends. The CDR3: CASSPSSGAGEQYF. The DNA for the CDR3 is TGTGCCAGCAGCCCATCTAGTGGGGCTGGAGAGCAGTACTTC.

The CDR3 bases are TGTGCCAGGAACGAGGACAGCCCTACCTCTGGAAACACCATATATTTT. This encodes CARNEDSPTSGNTIYF. The chain is built from TRBV11-3 and TRBJ1-3, with a tentative D call TRBD1 (6 bases). CDR1 and CDR2 (germline): SGHNT, YENEEA. Trimming took 9 bases from V and 0 from J, leaving 18 bases between them. The CDR3 totals 16 residues.

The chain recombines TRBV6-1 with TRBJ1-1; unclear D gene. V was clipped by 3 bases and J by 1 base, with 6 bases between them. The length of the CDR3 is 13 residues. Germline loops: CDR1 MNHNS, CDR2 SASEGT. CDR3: CASSDQKNTEAFF. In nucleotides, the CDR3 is TGTGCCAGCAGTGACCAGAAGAACACTGAAGCTTTCTTT.